This T cell receptor beta chain comes out of a study of T cell repertoires in cytomegalovirus infection. Study as a whole: Indicated by public TCR beta signatures were CMV infection and matching HLA type.

Study findings and constraints: Ex vivo, HLA-C-restricted CMV-specific TCR beta clonotypes prevailed over the rest of the response.

As regards this clonotype: Its target is unknown.

V lost 4 bases and J lost 2; bases outside the gene matches: 8. Per the germline V gene, CDR1 is SGHTA and CDR2 is FQGTGA. The CDR3 length is 17 residues. MiXCR, run by TCRdb on the reads, gives a single entry per CDR3 protein. The sample has 200,000 or so distinct CDR3 sequences; 28% are singletons. Sequencing input: PBMCs. This TCR was recovered from a human donor in good health (CMV status not recorded). Some clones in this sample may be carry-over from other donors' samples. The chain combines TRBV7-3 with TRBJ2-3; 11 bases line up with TRBD2. CDR3 DNA: TGTGCCAGCAGCTCACCTACTAGCGGGGGATCCACAGATACGCAGTATTTT. Translated, it gives CASSSPTSGGSTDTQYF.